This section outlines one TCR beta chain sequence together with its context. This specimen belongs to a study of cytomegalovirus exposure and HLA in healthy donors. A multiplex PCR was run with 60 Vbeta primers and 13 Jbeta primers. The assay was immunoSEQ multiplex PCR, and TCRdb's table has in-frame clones only and misses some. In all, the sample yields approximately 38,000 clones. Germline CDR1 SGHRS, CDR2 YFSETQ. This CDR3 is built from 15 residues. The V segment lost 4 bases and the J segment 5 bases; nucleotides outside the gene matches: 6. The genes are TRBV5-1 and TRBJ2-1; the match to TRBD2 covers 10 bases. The source is a human donor in good health. The sample was PBMCs. The DNA for the CDR3 is TGCGCCAGCAGCGCCGGGACTAGCGACGACAATGAGCAGTTCTTC. Residues: CASSAGTSDDNEQFF.